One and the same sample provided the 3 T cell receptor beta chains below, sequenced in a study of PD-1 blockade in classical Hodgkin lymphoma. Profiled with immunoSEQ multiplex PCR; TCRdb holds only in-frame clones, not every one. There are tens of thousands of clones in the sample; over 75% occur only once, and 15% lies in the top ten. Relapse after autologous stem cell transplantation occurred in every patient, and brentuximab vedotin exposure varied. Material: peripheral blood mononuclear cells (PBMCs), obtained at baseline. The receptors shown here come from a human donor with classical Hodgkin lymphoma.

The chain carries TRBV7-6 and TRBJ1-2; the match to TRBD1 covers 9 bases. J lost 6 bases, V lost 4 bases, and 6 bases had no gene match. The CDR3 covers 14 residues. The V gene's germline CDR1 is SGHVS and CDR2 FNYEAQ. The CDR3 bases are TGTGCCAGCAGCTCCGGACAGGGGTGGGATGGCTACACCTTC. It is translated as CASSSGQGWDGYTF.

CDR3 loop: CASSPRGTIPGGQFF. DNA of the CDR3: TGTGCCAGCTCACCGCGGGGGACCATCCCCGGGGGGCAGTTCTTC. The chain is built from TRBV18 and TRBJ2-1; 7 bases are shared with TRBD2. V was pared by 3 bases and J by 12 bases, with 14 bases of the junction left unmatched. This CDR3 is 15 amino acids long. Per germline, CDR1 KGHSH and CDR2 LQKENI.

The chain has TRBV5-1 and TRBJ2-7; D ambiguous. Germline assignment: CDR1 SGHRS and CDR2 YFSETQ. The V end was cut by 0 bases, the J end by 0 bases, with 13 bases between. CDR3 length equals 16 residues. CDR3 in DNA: TGCGCCAGCAGCTTGGGGCGACTGATACCCTCCTACGAGCAGTACTTC. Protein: CASSLGRLIPSYEQYF. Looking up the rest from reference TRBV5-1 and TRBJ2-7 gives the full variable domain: KAGVTQTPRYLIKTRGQQVTLSCSPISGHRSVSWYQQTPGQGLQFLFEYFSETQRNKGNFPGRFSGRQFSNSRSEMNVSTLELGDSALYLCASSLGRLIPSYEQYFGPGTRLTVT.